This paragraph reports one T cell receptor beta chain. What it binds is not known. The record originates from a study of blood T cells in healthy people across ages. Next came a second PCR, run for about 7 to 12 cycles, which used a sample-barcoded 5' primer along with a J-beta primer mix. TCRdb recomputed calls from the 5' RACE reads with MiXCR, one row per CDR3 protein. This table holds over 500,000 distinct CDR3 sequences, roughly half found once. CDR3 length: 11 amino acids. V shed 7 bases, J shed 8 bases, and the junction held 6 bases outside the gene matches. CDR1 and CDR2 (germline): SQVTM, ANQGSEA. Findings and limits, study-wide: In long-lived donors, naive CD4+ cell counts and diversity exceeded those of aged donors.

Sequenced sample: blood. The TCR comes from a woman of 80 years or more in good health. V and J are TRBV29-1 and TRBJ1-2, with 8 bases matching TRBD1. The DNA for the CDR3 is TGCAGCGCCCAGGGGGCTGGAGGCTACACCTTC. Translated: CSAQGAGGYTF. Complete variable domain (other parts from reference TRBV29-1 and TRBJ1-2): SAVISQKPSRDICQRGTSLTIQCQVDSQVTMMFWYRQQPGQSLTLIATANQGSEATYESGFVIDKFPISRPNLTFSTLTVSNMSPEDSSIYLCSAQGAGGYTFGSGTRLTVV.